These 23 T cell receptor beta chains originate from one sample sequenced in a study of blood T cell repertoires in COVID-19. Sequenced by immunoSEQ multiplex PCR; TCRdb stores in-frame clones only, minus some. The sample has around 320,000 clones; 90% to 95% are singletons. Sequencing was performed on PBMCs or T cells enriched from blood (not recorded which). The receptors come from a woman aged 25 to 39 who had been exposed to COVID-19.

The genes are TRBV7-9 and TRBJ1-5; 7 nucleotides match TRBD1. The ends lost 5 bases at V and 5 bases at J; junction bases unmatched: 12. Germline loops: CDR1 SEHNR, CDR2 FQNEAQ (reference sequence). The CDR3 runs 16 residues. The CDR3: CASSPLPRQGHQPQHF. The CDR3 DNA reads as TGTGCCAGCAGCCCACTTCCTCGACAGGGACATCAGCCCCAGCATTTT.

V is TRBV5-1 and J is TRBJ2-2; the match to TRBD2 covers 9 bases. This CDR3 has 16 amino acids. V was pared by 0 bases and J by 6 bases, with 6 bases of the junction left unmatched. In germline, CDR1 is SGHRS, CDR2 YFSETQ. DNA of the CDR3: TGCGCCAGCAGCTTGGATGGGCTAGCGGGACCCGGGGAGCTGTTTTTT. Translating gives CASSLDGLAGPGELFF.

This clone has more than one count but fewer than ten. The chain combines TRBV18 with TRBJ1-2; D is unresolved. V was shortened by 3 bases and J by 4 bases, with 9 bases between the two germline ends. The CDR3 spans 13 residues. Germline V lookup: CDR1 KGHSH, CDR2 LQKENI. The CDR3 is CASSPADIYGYTF. The CDR3 DNA is TGTGCCAGCTCACCGGCGGATATCTATGGCTACACCTTC.

The chain combines TRBV5-1 with TRBJ1-2; 9 bases fit TRBD1. Trimming at V came to 5 bases and at J to 6 bases, leaving 8 bases not matched to a gene. CDR1 is SGHRS, CDR2 YFSETQ, per germline. CDR3 size: 14 residues. CDR3 bases: TGCGCCAGCAGTAAGGGACAGGGATTGGATGGCTACACCTTC. The encoded protein is CASSKGQGLDGYTF.

For the CDR3, the DNA is TGTGCCAGCAGTTTATACCCTATATATAGCTATCGGACCGGGGAGCTGTTTTTT. Its translation is CASSLYPIYSYRTGELFF. The V and J genes are TRBV27 and TRBJ2-2; D unresolved. The CDR3 contains 18 residues. V shed 1 base and J shed 5 bases, with 20 bases lying between them. Germline assignment: CDR1 MNHEY and CDR2 SMNVEV (reference sequence).

This sequence joins TRBV20-1 and TRBJ2-3; D ambiguous. The V gene lost 7 bases and the J gene lost 4 bases, with 9 bases spanning the gap. The CDR3 length is 11 residues. CDR1 is DFQATT and CDR2 is SNEGSKA in the germline V gene (reference sequence). The DNA for the CDR3 is TGCAGTGTACGGGTGGCAGATACGCAGTATTTT. Translated, it gives CSVRVADTQYF.

This rearrangement joins TRBV7-8 to TRBJ1-5; D unclear. The CDR3 totals 12 residues. V lost 5 bases, J lost 1 base, and 3 bases lay in between. From germline, CDR1 is SGHVS and CDR2 FQNEAQ. CDR3 DNA sequence: TGTGCCAGCAGCCCGAGCAATCAGCCCCAGCATTTT. Encoded protein: CASSPSNQPQHF.

The CDR3, as DNA: TGTGCCAGCACGACCGGTGGTAGCGGGGTAGAGCAGTACTTC. It encodes CASTTGGSGVEQYF. This chain joins TRBV6-7 and TRBJ2-7; 8 nucleotides align to TRBD2. TRBV6-7 is assigned to the ORF class and has an uncertain function. This CDR3 is built from 14 residues. Trimming at V came to 7 bases and at J to 7 bases, leaving 12 bases not matched to a gene.

The chain employs TRBV5-4 and TRBJ2-3, with D maybe TRBD1 (6 bases). The length of the CDR3 is 13 residues. Germline V lookup: CDR1 SGHNT, CDR2 YYREEE (reference sequence). V was clipped by 4 bases and J by 1 base, with 7 bases between them. The CDR3 sequence: CASSPGGTDTQYF. CDR3 coding DNA: TGTGCCAGCAGCCCAGGGGGCACAGATACGCAGTATTTT.

The chain has TRBV4-3 and TRBJ1-1; D gene ambiguous. The CDR3 runs to 17 residues. Germline loops: CDR1 LGHNA, CDR2 YSLEER. V gave up 1 base and J gave up 4 bases, with 19 bases separating them. In nucleotides, the CDR3 is TGCGCCAGCAGCCAAGTAGTGGTCGTGGAGATTGGCACTGAAGCTTTCTTT. It yields the protein CASSQVVVVEIGTEAFF.

The gene calls are TRBV6-5 and TRBJ2-5; 13 nucleotides match TRBD2. This CDR3 spans 15 amino acids. Germline V gene lookup returns CDR1 MNHEY and CDR2 SVGAGI. The V gene end was trimmed by 5 bases and the J gene end by 3 bases; junction bases not matched to a gene: 3. The CDR3 coding sequence is TGTGCCAGCAGTCGTGGGACTAGCGGGAAAGAGACCCAGTACTTC. It is translated as CASSRGTSGKETQYF.

The chain is built from TRBV6-2 or TRBV6-3 and TRBJ2-7, with 9 bases lining up with TRBD1. Germline CDR1 and CDR2: MNHEY and SVGEGT. There are 15 residues in the CDR3. Losses at the gene ends were 6 bases for V and 1 base for J; bases not matched to a gene: 7. CDR3 sequence reads: CASSHPGQGSYEQYF. CDR3 DNA: TGTGCCAGCAGCCATCCGGGACAGGGATCCTACGAGCAGTACTTC.

The V call is TRBV7-2, the J call TRBJ1-2; tentatively, D is TRBD1 (5 bases). The V and J ends lost 1 base and 4 bases respectively, with 10 bases between them. CDR3 size: 14 residues. CDR1 and CDR2 (germline): SGHTA, FQGNSA. In DNA form, the CDR3 reads TGTGCCAGCAGCTTAGGAGGAGGGACCTATGGCTACACCTTC. This encodes CASSLGGGTYGYTF.

V and J are TRBV6-1 and TRBJ1-1, with a tentative D call TRBD1 (6 bases). The CDR3 extends over 16 amino acids. V was clipped by 0 bases and J by 0 bases, with 11 bases between them. The germline V gene encodes CDR1 MNHNS and CDR2 SASEGT. CDR3 amino acids: CASSEARTALNTEAFF. The CDR3 DNA sequence: TGTGCCAGCAGTGAAGCGAGGACAGCTTTGAACACTGAAGCTTTCTTT.

The rearrangement uses TRBV18 and TRBJ2-2; D gene unclear. In germline, CDR1 is KGHSH, CDR2 LQKENI. The CDR3 spans 14 residues. V lost 3 bases to trimming and J lost 1 base, with 6 bases between them. The CDR3 region is CASSPSVNTGELFF. CDR3 sequence (DNA): TGTGCCAGCTCACCCTCGGTGAACACCGGGGAGCTGTTTTTT.

This clone was counted only a few times. The V call is TRBV4-3, the J call TRBJ1-4, with D possibly TRBD1 on 5 matching bases. Germline CDR1 and CDR2: LGHNA and YSLEER. V was cut by 0 bases and J by 3 bases, with 8 bases left in between. The CDR3 spans 15 residues. CDR3 amino acids: CASSQEGEANEKLFF. The CDR3 DNA reads as TGCGCCAGCAGCCAAGAAGGGGAGGCTAATGAAAAACTGTTTTTT.

V and J are TRBV7-3 and TRBJ2-5; TRBD2 agrees at 11 bases. CDR3 length: 16 amino acids. With V trimmed by 0 bases and J by 11 bases, 11 bases remained unmatched. Germline loops: CDR1 SGHTA, CDR2 FQGTGA. The CDR3: CASSLTPQLAGVTQYF. Here the CDR3 DNA reads TGTGCCAGCAGCTTAACCCCTCAACTAGCGGGGGTGACTCAGTACTTC.

The J gene is TRBJ1-6, the V gene TRBV18; tentative D call: TRBD1 (6 bases). V was shortened by 3 bases and J by 0 bases, with 6 bases between the two germline ends. Germline V gives CDR1 KGHSH, CDR2 LQKENI. This CDR3 is 15 amino acids long. DNA of the CDR3: TGTGCCAGCTCACCGGACAGCTCCTATAATTCACCCCTCCACTTT. Translation: CASSPDSSYNSPLHF. Based on the CDR3 plus reference TRBV18 and TRBJ1-6, the full variable domain is NAGVMQNPRHLVRRRGQEARLRCSPMKGHSHVYWYRQLPEEGLKFMVYLQKENIIDESGMPKERFSAEFPKEGPSILRIQQVVRGDSAAYFCASSPDSSYNSPLHFGNGTRLTVT.

This rearrangement joins TRBV29-1 to TRBJ1-2; weak D call: TRBD1 (6 bases). The CDR3 consists of 15 residues. The ends were cut back, 3 bases at V and 7 bases at J, with 21 bases in the middle. Germline lookup yields CDR1 SQVTM and CDR2 ANQGSEA. The CDR3 reads CSVDKQGGVSGGYTF. In nucleotides, the CDR3 is TGCAGCGTTGACAAACAGGGTGGGGTATCGGGTGGCTACACCTTC.

The V and J genes are TRBV5-1 and TRBJ1-2, with a tentative D call TRBD1 (5 bases). V was shortened by 0 bases and J by 5 bases, with 5 bases between the two germline ends. This CDR3 has 12 residues. The V gene's germline CDR1 is SGHRS and CDR2 YFSETQ. The CDR3 loop reads CASSLGQYGYTF. DNA for the CDR3: TGCGCCAGCAGCTTGGGACAGTATGGCTACACCTTC.

This sequence joins TRBV15 and TRBJ1-4, with D perhaps TRBD1 (5 bases). V shed 5 bases and J shed 0 bases, with 10 bases lying between them. The CDR3 spans 15 residues. Germline CDR1 LNHNV, CDR2 YYDKDF (reference sequence). The CDR3 loop reads CATSGDSPTNEKLFF. The CDR3 nucleotides are TGTGCCACCAGCGGCGACAGCCCAACTAATGAAAAACTGTTTTTT.

There are many counts of this clone. The chain employs TRBV6-5 and TRBJ1-2; 11 positions match TRBD1. The germline V gene encodes CDR1 MNHEY and CDR2 SVGAGI. The CDR3 spans 14 residues. Trimming took 7 bases from V and 6 from J; bases not matched to a gene: 7. CDR3 amino acids: CASISGQGADGYTF. The CDR3, as DNA: TGTGCCAGCATCTCAGGACAGGGGGCCGATGGCTACACCTTC.

About this clone itself: Within the sample, other DNA sequences also encode this same CDR3. The rearrangement joins TRBV7-2 to TRBJ1-5; 7 nucleotides line up with TRBD1. Germline assignment: CDR1 SGHTA and CDR2 FQGNSA. The CDR3 is 14 amino acids. Trimming removed 0 bases from V and 6 bases from J; junction bases left unmatched: 2. The CDR3 DNA reads as TGTGCCAGCAGCTTAGCAGGGGGCGGTCAGCCCCAGCATTTT. Encoded protein: CASSLAGGGQPQHF.